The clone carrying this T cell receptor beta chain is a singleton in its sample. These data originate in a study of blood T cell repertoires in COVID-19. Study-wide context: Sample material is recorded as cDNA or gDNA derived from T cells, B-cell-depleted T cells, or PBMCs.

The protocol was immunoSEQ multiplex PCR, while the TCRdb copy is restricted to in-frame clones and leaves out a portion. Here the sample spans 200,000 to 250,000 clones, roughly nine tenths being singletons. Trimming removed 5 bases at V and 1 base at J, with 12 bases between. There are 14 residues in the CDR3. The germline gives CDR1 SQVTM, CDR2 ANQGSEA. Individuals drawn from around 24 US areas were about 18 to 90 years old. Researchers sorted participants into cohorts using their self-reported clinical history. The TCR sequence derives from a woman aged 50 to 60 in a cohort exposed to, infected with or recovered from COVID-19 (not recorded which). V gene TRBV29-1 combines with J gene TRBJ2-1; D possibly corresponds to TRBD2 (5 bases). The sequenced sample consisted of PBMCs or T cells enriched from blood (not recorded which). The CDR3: CSVHGGHSYNEQFF. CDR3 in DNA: TGCAGCGTTCATGGAGGCCATTCCTACAATGAGCAGTTCTTC.